This T cell receptor (beta chain) was documented in a study of Tregs in tolerant kidney transplant recipients. Study results and caveats: Some patients' samples used different primers over time, so nucleotide sequences weren't comparable. Tolerant patients' donor-specific Tregs expanded beyond overall Tregs, suggesting antigen-driven growth. Activated donor B cell expansion appeared to reveal the most relevant donor-specific TCRbeta repertoire.

As concerns this clone: No antigen is known for it.

Assay: immunoSEQ multiplex PCR; the TCRdb copy retains only in-frame clones and omits some. In the table there are fewer than 80,000 clones, 85% to 90% of which are singletons. Thawed PBMCs were FACS-sorted into unstimulated CD4+CD25+CD127- regulatory T cells, CD4+CD25- non-regulatory cells, CD4 and CD8 cells. The clonotype was recovered from a human donor who received a combined kidney and bone marrow transplant. The material was CD4+ T cells from blood, obtained before the transplant.

CDR3 residues: CASSRPGANTEAFF. The CDR3 DNA sequence: TGTGCCAGCAGTCGCCCAGGGGCAAACACTGAAGCTTTCTTT. The chain employs TRBV6-1 and TRBJ1-1, with a possible D match to TRBD1 (6 bases). Trimming removed 5 bases at V and 2 bases at J, with 12 bases between. CDR3 length: 14 residues. CDR1 and CDR2 from the germline V gene are MNHNS and SASEGT.